This T cell receptor (beta chain) is from a study of cytomegalovirus exposure and HLA in healthy donors. Study findings and constraints: The authors confirmed in vitro that a few CMV-associated chains were specific for CMV antigens. Subsequent analysis of the 95 to 150 validation repertoires found a tendency for first-cohort TCR clusters to co-occur.

To note about this clone: The antigen is not known.

It was the approximately 120-subject validation cohort, separate from the 666-subject first cohort, to which the donors belonged. Repertoires were generated with immunoSEQ multiplex PCR, while TCRdb's copy carries only in-frame clones and drops some. The sample lists about 98,000 clones; roughly 87% were seen once. The source of this sequence is a man between 18 and 35 years old in good health and CMV-seropositive. The sample was PBMCs.

CDR3 residues: CASSYSMWQNTEAFF. For the CDR3, the DNA is TGTGCCAGCAGTTACTCGATGTGGCAGAACACTGAAGCTTTCTTT. The chain links TRBV6-5 to TRBJ1-1, with unresolved D. The V end lost 0 bases, the J end lost 1 base, and 9 bases lay between the germline ends. Germline V gene data show CDR1 as MNHEY and CDR2 as SVGAGI. The CDR3 contains 15 residues.